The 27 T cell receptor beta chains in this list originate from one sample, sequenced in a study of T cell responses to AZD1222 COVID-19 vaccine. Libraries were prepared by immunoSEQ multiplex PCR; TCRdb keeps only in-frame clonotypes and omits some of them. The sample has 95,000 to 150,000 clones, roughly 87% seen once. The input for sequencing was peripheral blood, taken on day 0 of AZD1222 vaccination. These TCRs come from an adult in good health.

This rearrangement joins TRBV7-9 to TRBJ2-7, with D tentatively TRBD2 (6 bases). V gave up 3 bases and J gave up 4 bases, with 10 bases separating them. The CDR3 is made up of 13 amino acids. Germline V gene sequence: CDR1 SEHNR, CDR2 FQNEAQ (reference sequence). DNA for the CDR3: TGTGCCAGCAGCTTTGACGGGACTTACGAGCAGTACTTC. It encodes CASSFDGTYEQYF.

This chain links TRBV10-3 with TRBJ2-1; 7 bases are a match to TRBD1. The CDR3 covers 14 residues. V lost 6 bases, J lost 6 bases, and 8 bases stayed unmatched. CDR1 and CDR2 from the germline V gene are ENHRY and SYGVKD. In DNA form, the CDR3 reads TGTGCCATCAGGGAACAGGGGCCAGTCAATGAGCAGTTCTTC. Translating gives CAIREQGPVNEQFF.

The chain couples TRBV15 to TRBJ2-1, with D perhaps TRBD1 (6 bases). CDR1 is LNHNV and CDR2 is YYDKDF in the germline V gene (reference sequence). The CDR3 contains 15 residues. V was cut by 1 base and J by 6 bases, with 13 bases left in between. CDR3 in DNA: TGTGCCACCAGCAGAGGGGGGCAGGGGCGCAATGAGCAGTTCTTC. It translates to CATSRGGQGRNEQFF.

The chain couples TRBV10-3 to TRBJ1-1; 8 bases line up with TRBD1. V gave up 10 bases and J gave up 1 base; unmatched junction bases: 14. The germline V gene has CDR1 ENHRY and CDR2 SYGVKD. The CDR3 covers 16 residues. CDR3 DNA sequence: TGTGCCACCAGCCGGCAGGGGGCGACGGGGAACACTGAAGCTTTCTTT. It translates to CATSRQGATGNTEAFF.

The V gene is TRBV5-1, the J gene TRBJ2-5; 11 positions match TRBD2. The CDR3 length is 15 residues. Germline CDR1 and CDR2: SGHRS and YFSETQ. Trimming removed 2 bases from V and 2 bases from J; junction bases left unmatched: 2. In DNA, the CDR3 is TGCGCCAGCAGCTTTGGGACTAGCGGTCAAGAGACCCAGTACTTC. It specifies CASSFGTSGQETQYF.

CDR3 in amino acids: CASSDGTTDEQYF. The CDR3 nucleotides are TGTGCCAGCAGCGACGGGACAACCGACGAGCAGTACTTC. The chain uses TRBV6-2 or TRBV6-3 and TRBJ2-7; TRBD1 is a possible D gene (6 bases). V was clipped by 6 bases and J by 5 bases, with 14 bases between them. Looked up from germline, CDR1 is MNHEY and CDR2 is SVGEGT. The CDR3 sequence is 13 residues long.

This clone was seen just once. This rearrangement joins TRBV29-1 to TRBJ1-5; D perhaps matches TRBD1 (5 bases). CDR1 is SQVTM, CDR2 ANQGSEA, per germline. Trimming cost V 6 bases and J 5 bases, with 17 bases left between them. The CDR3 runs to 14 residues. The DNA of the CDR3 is TGCAGCGTCCGAGGGGTGGGGCTGGATCAGCCCCAGCATTTT. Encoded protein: CSVRGVGLDQPQHF.

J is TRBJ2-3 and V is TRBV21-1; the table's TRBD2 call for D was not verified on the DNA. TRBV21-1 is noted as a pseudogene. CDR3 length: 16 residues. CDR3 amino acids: CASSKAMGGYRYTQYF. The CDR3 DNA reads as TGTGCCAGCAGCAAAGCCATGGGGGGGTACCGGTATACGCAGTATTTT.

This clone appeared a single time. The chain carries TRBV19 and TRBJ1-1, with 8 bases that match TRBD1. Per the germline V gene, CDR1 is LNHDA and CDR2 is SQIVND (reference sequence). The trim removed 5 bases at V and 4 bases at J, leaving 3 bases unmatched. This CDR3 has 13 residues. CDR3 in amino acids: CASSLTGGTEAFF. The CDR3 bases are TGTGCCAGTAGTCTAACAGGGGGCACTGAAGCTTTCTTT.

The CDR3 loop reads CARSYRRGQPQHF. In nucleotides, the CDR3 is TGTGCCAGAAGCTACCGACGGGGGCAGCCCCAGCATTTT. The chain is built from TRBV5-3 and TRBJ1-5; TRBD1 is a possible D gene (5 bases). TRBV5-3 qualifies as an ORF whose function is uncertain. There are 13 residues in the CDR3. The V end lost 3 bases, the J end lost 7 bases, and 11 bases lay between the germline ends.

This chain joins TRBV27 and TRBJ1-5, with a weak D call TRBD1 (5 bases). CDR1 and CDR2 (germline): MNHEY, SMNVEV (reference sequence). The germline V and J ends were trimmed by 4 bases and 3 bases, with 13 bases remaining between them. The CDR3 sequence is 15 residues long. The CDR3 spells CASSSYSGPNQPQHF. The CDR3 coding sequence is TGTGCCAGCAGTTCATATTCAGGGCCCAATCAGCCCCAGCATTTT.

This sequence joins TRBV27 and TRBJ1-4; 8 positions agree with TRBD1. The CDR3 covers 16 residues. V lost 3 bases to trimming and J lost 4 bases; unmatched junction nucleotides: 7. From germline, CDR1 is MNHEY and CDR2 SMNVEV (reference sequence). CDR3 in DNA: TGTGCCAGCAGTTTCTCCGGGACAGGCCTTAATGAAAAACTGTTTTTT. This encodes CASSFSGTGLNEKLFF.

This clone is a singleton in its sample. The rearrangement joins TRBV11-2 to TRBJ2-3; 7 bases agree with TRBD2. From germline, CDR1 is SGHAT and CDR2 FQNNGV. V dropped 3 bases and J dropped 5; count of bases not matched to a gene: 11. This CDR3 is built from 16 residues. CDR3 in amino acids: CASSFGWLGGVDTQYF. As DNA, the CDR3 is TGTGCCAGCAGCTTCGGGTGGCTGGGGGGGGTAGATACGCAGTATTTT.

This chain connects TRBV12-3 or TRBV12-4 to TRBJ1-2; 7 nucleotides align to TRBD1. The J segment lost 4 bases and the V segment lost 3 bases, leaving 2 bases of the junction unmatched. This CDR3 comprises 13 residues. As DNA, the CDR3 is TGTGCCAGCAGTTTCAGGGACAGCTATGGCTACACCTTC. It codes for CASSFRDSYGYTF.

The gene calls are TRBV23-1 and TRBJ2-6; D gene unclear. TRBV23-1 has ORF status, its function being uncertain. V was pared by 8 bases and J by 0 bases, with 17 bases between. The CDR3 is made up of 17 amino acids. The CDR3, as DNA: TGCGCCAGCCACTCAAGGTCAACTTACTCTGGGGCCAACGTCCTGACTTTC. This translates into CASHSRSTYSGANVLTF.

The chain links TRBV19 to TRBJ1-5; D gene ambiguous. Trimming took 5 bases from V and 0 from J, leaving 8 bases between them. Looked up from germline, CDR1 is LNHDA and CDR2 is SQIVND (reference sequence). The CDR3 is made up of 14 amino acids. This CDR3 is CASSALSSNQPQHF. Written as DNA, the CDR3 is TGTGCCAGTAGTGCGTTATCTAGCAATCAGCCCCAGCATTTT. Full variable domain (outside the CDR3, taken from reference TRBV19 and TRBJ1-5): DGGITQSPKYLFRKEGQNVTLSCEQNLNHDAMYWYRQDPGQGLRLIYYSQIVNDFQKGDIAEGYSVSREKKESFPLTVTSAQKNPTAFYLCASSALSSNQPQHFGDGTRLSIL.

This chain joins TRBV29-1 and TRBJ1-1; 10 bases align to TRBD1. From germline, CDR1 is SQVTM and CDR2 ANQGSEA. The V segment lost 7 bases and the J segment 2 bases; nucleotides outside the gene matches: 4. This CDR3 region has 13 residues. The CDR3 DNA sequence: TGCAGCGCTGCGACAGGGGGCAACACTGAAGCTTTCTTT. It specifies CSAATGGNTEAFF.

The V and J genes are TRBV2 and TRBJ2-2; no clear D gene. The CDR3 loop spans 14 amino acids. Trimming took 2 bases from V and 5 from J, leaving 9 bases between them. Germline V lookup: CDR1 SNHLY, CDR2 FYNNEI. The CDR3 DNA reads TGTGCCAGCAGTGAACCCCAGAGGACCGGGGAGCTGTTTTTT. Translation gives CASSEPQRTGELFF.

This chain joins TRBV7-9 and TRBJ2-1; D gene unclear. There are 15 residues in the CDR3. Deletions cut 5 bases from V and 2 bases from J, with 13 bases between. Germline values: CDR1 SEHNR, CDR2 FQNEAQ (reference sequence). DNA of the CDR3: TGTGCCAGCAGCCCCGCTCCGAGCCCCTACAATGAGCAGTTCTTC. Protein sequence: CASSPAPSPYNEQFF.

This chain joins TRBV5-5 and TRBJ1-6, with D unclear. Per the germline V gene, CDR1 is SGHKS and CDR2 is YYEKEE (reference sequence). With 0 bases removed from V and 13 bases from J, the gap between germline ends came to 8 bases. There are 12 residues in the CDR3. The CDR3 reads CASSLDSNPLHF. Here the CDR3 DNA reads TGTGCCAGCAGCTTGGATTCAAACCCCCTCCACTTT.

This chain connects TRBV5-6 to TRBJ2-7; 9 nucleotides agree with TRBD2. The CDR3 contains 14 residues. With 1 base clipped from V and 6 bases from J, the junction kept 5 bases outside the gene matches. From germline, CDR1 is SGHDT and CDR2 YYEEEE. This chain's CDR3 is CASSLMGLALEQYF. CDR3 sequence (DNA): TGTGCCAGCAGCTTGATGGGACTAGCCCTCGAGCAGTACTTC.

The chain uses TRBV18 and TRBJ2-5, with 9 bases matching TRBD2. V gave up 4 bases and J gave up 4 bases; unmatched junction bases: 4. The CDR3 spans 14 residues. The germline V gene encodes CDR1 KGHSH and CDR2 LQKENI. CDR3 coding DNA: TGTGCCAGCTCACTCCTAGCGGGGCTAGAGACCCAGTACTTC. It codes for CASSLLAGLETQYF.

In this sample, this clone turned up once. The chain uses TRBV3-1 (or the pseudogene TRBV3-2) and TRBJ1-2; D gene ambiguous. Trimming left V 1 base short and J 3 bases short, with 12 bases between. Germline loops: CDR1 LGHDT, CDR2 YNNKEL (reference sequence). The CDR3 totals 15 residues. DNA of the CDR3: TGTGCCAGCAGCCAAGTCGGCGGCAGTTACTATGGCTACACCTTC. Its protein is CASSQVGGSYYGYTF.

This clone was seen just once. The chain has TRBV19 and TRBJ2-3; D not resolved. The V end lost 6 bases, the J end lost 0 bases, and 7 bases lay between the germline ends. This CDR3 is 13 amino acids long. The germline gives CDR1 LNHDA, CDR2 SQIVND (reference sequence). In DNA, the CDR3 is TGTGCCAGTAGCCCCTCCAGCACAGATACGCAGTATTTT. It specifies CASSPSSTDTQYF.

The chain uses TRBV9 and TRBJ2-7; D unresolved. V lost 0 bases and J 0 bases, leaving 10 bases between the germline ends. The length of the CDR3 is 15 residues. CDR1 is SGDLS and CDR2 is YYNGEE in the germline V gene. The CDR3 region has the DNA TGTGCCAGCAGCGTAGGGGCAGCTCCCTCCTACGAGCAGTACTTC. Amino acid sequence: CASSVGAAPSYEQYF.

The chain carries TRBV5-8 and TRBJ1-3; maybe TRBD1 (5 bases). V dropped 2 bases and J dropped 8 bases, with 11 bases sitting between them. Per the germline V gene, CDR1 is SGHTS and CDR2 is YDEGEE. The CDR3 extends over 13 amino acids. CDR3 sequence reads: CASSFREGHTIYF. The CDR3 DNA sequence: TGTGCCAGCAGCTTTCGGGAGGGACACACCATATATTTT.

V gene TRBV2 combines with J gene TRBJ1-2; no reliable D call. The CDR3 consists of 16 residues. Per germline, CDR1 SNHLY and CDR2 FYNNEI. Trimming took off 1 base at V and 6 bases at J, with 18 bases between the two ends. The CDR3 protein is CASSEGVRRTPHGYTF. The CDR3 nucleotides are TGTGCCAGCAGTGAAGGCGTCAGGCGCACACCCCATGGCTACACCTTC.